The 14 T cell receptor beta chains below were found in one sample sequenced in a study of T cell repertoires in aging, cancer and after chemotherapy. TRB rearrangements spanning V, D and J were amplified using mixed TRB-A/B primers. TCRdb analysed the multiplex PCR reads with MiXCR anew, one entry per CDR3 protein. In the table there are just over 4,500 distinct CDR3 sequences, 21% of which are singletons. Peripheral blood genomic DNA, not sorted cells or RNA, was the template. Specimen: blood. Receptors originate from a human donor with a blood cancer.

The chain employs TRBV18 and TRBJ2-5; 8 bases fit TRBD1. Germline V gene sequence: CDR1 KGHSH, CDR2 LQKENI. The V segment lost 4 bases and the J segment 4 bases; nucleotides outside the gene matches: 2. There are 13 residues in the CDR3. CDR3 nucleotide sequence: TGTGCCAGCTCACTTGGGACAGGAGAGACCCAGTACTTC. Protein: CASSLGTGETQYF. The full variable domain, with the rest looked up from reference TRBV18 and TRBJ2-5, is NAGVMQNPRHLVRRRGQEARLRCSPMKGHSHVYWYRQLPEEGLKFMVYLQKENIIDESGMPKERFSAEFPKEGPSILRIQQVVRGDSAAYFCASSLGTGETQYFGPGTRLLVL.

By share, this clonotype ranks as medium-sized. The V call is TRBV5-4, the J call TRBJ2-1; D is uncertain. The CDR3 is 13 amino acids. The germline V gene has CDR1 SGHNT and CDR2 YYREEE (reference sequence). V was clipped by 4 bases and J by 3 bases, with 8 bases between them. The CDR3 DNA is TGTGCCAGCAGCCCCCGAGACTACAATGAGCAGTTCTTC. Encoded protein: CASSPRDYNEQFF.

By proportion, this clonotype is medium-sized. The chain employs TRBV7-2 and TRBJ1-4; 7 nucleotides align to TRBD1. The CDR3 has 14 residues. From germline, CDR1 is SGHTA and CDR2 FQGNSA. Trimming cost V 5 bases and J 7 bases; bases outside gene matches: 7. This CDR3 reads CASSPRRGGEKLFF. In nucleotides, the CDR3 is TGTGCCAGCAGCCCTCGCAGGGGGGGTGAAAAACTGTTTTTT.

This clonotype is medium-sized within its sample. The V and J genes are TRBV11-1 and TRBJ2-3; 8 bases map to TRBD2. The CDR3 loop spans 18 amino acids. V lost 5 bases, J lost 0 bases, and 13 bases stayed unmatched. Germline V gene lookup returns CDR1 SGHAT and CDR2 FQDESV (reference sequence). The CDR3 loop reads CASSRSAGGLGSTDTQYF. The DNA for the CDR3 is TGTGCCAGCAGCCGCTCGGCCGGGGGACTAGGGAGCACAGATACGCAGTATTTT. Complete variable domain (other parts from reference TRBV11-1 and TRBJ2-3): EAEVAQSPRYKITEKSQAVAFWCDPISGHATLYWYRQILGQGPELLVQFQDESVVDDSQLPKDRFSAERLKGVDSTLKIQPAELGDSAMYLCASSRSAGGLGSTDTQYFGPGTRLTVL.

The genes are TRBV18 and TRBJ1-2, with 7 bases identical to TRBD1. The V gene end was trimmed by 1 base and the J gene end by 7 bases; junction bases not matched to a gene: 12. There are 16 residues in the CDR3. Germline assignment: CDR1 KGHSH and CDR2 LQKENI. The CDR3 reads CASSPLPGEGASGYTF. The CDR3 DNA reads TGTGCCAGCTCACCACTCCCGGGGGAGGGGGCATCTGGCTACACCTTC.

Sample share makes this clonotype medium-sized. The chain employs TRBV5-1 and TRBJ2-2; D is unclear. Trimming shortened V by 6 bases and J by 0 bases, and 15 bases separated the two germline ends. The CDR3 has 16 amino acids. Germline CDR1 is SGHRS and CDR2 is YFSETQ. The CDR3 bases are TGCGCCAGCACCGAATCGAGGTGGACGAACACCGGGGAGCTGTTTTTT. Translated, it gives CASTESRWTNTGELFF.

This clonotype is medium-sized in the sample. The J gene is TRBJ2-2, the V gene TRBV14; 8 nucleotides align to TRBD1. Germline CDR1 and CDR2: SGHDN and FVKESK. The V gene end was trimmed by 0 bases and the J gene end by 6 bases; junction bases not matched to a gene: 6. The CDR3 has 16 amino acids. The CDR3: CASSQEGRGLAGELFF. Written as DNA, the CDR3 is TGTGCCAGCAGCCAAGAGGGCAGGGGGCTCGCCGGGGAGCTGTTTTTT.

The J gene is TRBJ2-5, the V gene TRBV20-1; 12 bases line up with TRBD2. Germline V gene data show CDR1 as DFQATT and CDR2 as SNEGSKA (reference sequence). This CDR3 comprises 16 residues. With 1 base clipped from V and 5 bases from J, the junction kept 8 bases outside the gene matches. The CDR3 reads CSARVPSGGAEETQYF. The DNA of the CDR3 is TGCAGTGCTAGAGTCCCTAGCGGGGGGGCGGAGGAGACCCAGTACTTC.

The CDR3 spells CASSFGSQYTEAFF. CDR3 nucleotide sequence: TGTGCCAGCAGCTTCGGCAGCCAATACACTGAAGCTTTCTTT. This chain uses TRBV11-2 with TRBJ1-1; D is unresolved. Trimming left V 3 bases short and J 3 bases short, with 11 bases between. From germline, CDR1 is SGHAT and CDR2 FQNNGV. The CDR3 length is 14 residues.

By sample fraction, this clonotype is medium-sized (0.01 to 0.1%). The chain has TRBV20-1 and TRBJ2-5; a possible D gene is TRBD2 (6 bases). The CDR3 length is 15 residues. V lost 6 bases, J lost 5 bases, and 22 bases lay in between. Germline V gene data show CDR1 as DFQATT and CDR2 as SNEGSKA (reference sequence). The CDR3 region has the DNA TGCAGTGCCCTGGGGAGGTGGAGGGGCAGGGAGACCCAGTACTTC. This sequence encodes CSALGRWRGRETQYF.

This clonotype is medium-sized by share. The chain recombines TRBV19 with TRBJ1-6; a possible D gene is TRBD1 (6 bases). The V end lost 5 bases, the J end lost 9 bases, and 14 bases lay between the germline ends. Germline loops: CDR1 LNHDA, CDR2 SQIVND (reference sequence). This CDR3 region has 14 residues. The CDR3 reads CASSSQGGSSPLHF. The CDR3 DNA follows: TGTGCCAGTAGTTCACAGGGTGGCTCTTCACCCCTCCACTTT.

The rearrangement joins TRBV30 to TRBJ1-5; 9 bases are shared with TRBD1. The J segment lost 7 bases and the V segment lost 3 bases, leaving 7 bases of the junction unmatched. The CDR3 runs to 14 residues. Germline-derived CDR1 and CDR2 are GTSNPN and SVGIG (reference sequence). This CDR3 reads CAWSYGTGRQPQHF. DNA for the CDR3: TGTGCCTGGAGCTACGGGACAGGGAGGCAGCCCCAGCATTTT.

This clonotype is classed as medium-sized. This chain links TRBV7-2 with TRBJ2-3; 9 bases map to TRBD2. This CDR3 is built from 16 residues. Germline CDR1 is SGHTA and CDR2 is FQGNSA. With V trimmed by 0 bases and J by 2 bases, 3 bases remained unmatched. CDR3 protein: CASSLALAGSTDTQYF. In DNA, the CDR3 is TGTGCCAGCAGCTTAGCTCTAGCGGGGTCCACAGATACGCAGTATTTT.

This clonotype is medium-sized by share. The rearrangement uses TRBV6-4 and TRBJ1-2; weak D call: TRBD1 (5 bases). V was clipped by 2 bases and J by 8 bases, with 9 bases between them. This CDR3 spans 12 amino acids. The germline V gene has CDR1 MRHNA and CDR2 SNTAGT. CDR3 DNA: TGTGCCAGCAGTGACAGGGGCGGGGGCTACACCTTC. This translates into CASSDRGGGYTF.